These 24 T cell receptor beta chains were all obtained from the same sample, sequenced in a study of beta chain features in type 1 diabetes. The isolated RNA, all of it, was reverse transcribed, so expressed TCRB transcripts were what got sequenced. The method was immunoSEQ multiplex PCR; TCRdb's version includes in-frame clones alone and lacks a portion of them. The sample carries 200,000 to 250,000 clones, approximately 10% recorded once. Sequencing was performed on central memory CD4+ T cells from blood. The receptor set was obtained from a man in his late teens or twenties in good health.

There are many counts of this clone. The chain joins TRBV5-1 to TRBJ2-7; no clear D. Germline-derived CDR1 and CDR2 are SGHRS and YFSETQ. V lost 0 bases to trimming and J lost 5 bases, with 9 bases between them. This CDR3 contains 13 residues. CDR3 protein: CASSLEGINEQYF. The CDR3 DNA reads TGCGCCAGCAGCTTGGAGGGTATCAACGAGCAGTACTTC. Based on the CDR3 plus reference TRBV5-1 and TRBJ2-7, the full variable domain is KAGVTQTPRYLIKTRGQQVTLSCSPISGHRSVSWYQQTPGQGLQFLFEYFSETQRNKGNFPGRFSGRQFSNSRSEMNVSTLELGDSALYLCASSLEGINEQYFGPGTRLTVT.

This clone was counted at least ten times. The chain has TRBV25-1 and TRBJ1-2, with D unresolved. V was clipped by 6 bases and J by 4 bases, with 15 bases between them. CDR3 length: 14 amino acids. The germline V gene encodes CDR1 MGHDK and CDR2 SYGVNS. Written as DNA, the CDR3 is TGTGCCAGCAGCCCCCCCAGGTTGAGCTATGGCTACACCTTC. Its translation: CASSPPRLSYGYTF.

This clone was detected only a few times. This chain uses TRBV7-2 with TRBJ2-3, with 11 bases that match TRBD2. The CDR3 extends over 18 amino acids. Germline V gene sequence: CDR1 SGHTA, CDR2 FQGNSA. J was trimmed by 0 bases and V by 0 bases; bases with no gene match: 5. The CDR3 sequence is CASSLAASGGTSTDTQYF. DNA of the CDR3: TGTGCCAGCAGCTTAGCGGCTAGCGGGGGGACTAGCACAGATACGCAGTATTTT.

The gene calls are TRBV7-2 and TRBJ2-3, with TRBD2 identical over 11 bases. V was clipped by 5 bases and J by 4 bases; unmatched bases: 8. Germline V lookup: CDR1 SGHTA, CDR2 FQGNSA. This CDR3 has 16 residues. This chain's CDR3 is CASSQLLAGGADTQYF. The DNA of the CDR3 is TGTGCCAGCAGCCAACTCCTAGCGGGAGGAGCAGATACGCAGTATTTT.

This clone turned up a few times. The rearrangement uses TRBV11-2 and TRBJ2-1, with 11 bases fitting TRBD2. The CDR3 consists of 17 residues. Germline trimming cut 6 bases from V and 8 bases from J; bases unmatched to any gene: 15. CDR1 and CDR2 from the germline V gene are SGHAT and FQNNGV. The CDR3 nucleotides are TGTGCCAGCAGGCGCTCGACTAGCGGGACTCTGAGCGATGAGCAGTTCTTC. Translating it yields CASRRSTSGTLSDEQFF.

The V call is TRBV18, the J call TRBJ2-1; D is possibly TRBD1 (6 bases). Germline values: CDR1 KGHSH, CDR2 LQKENI. V was pared by 0 bases and J by 5 bases, with 14 bases between. The CDR3 runs 16 residues. CDR3 in amino acids: CASSPPGRTVHNEQFF. The CDR3 DNA sequence: TGTGCCAGCTCACCACCAGGACGGACAGTACACAATGAGCAGTTCTTC.

V and J are TRBV25-1 and TRBJ2-1, with D unresolved. The CDR3 sequence is 16 residues long. Germline CDR1 MGHDK, CDR2 SYGVNS. Trimming cost V 3 bases and J 3 bases, with 15 bases left between them. The CDR3 loop reads CASSEGVARRYNEQFF. The CDR3, as DNA: TGTGCCAGCAGTGAGGGTGTAGCACGCCGCTACAATGAGCAGTTCTTC. Full variable domain (rest looked up from reference TRBV25-1 and TRBJ2-1): EADIYQTPRYLVIGTGKKITLECSQTMGHDKMYWYQQDPGMELHLIHYSYGVNSTEKGDLSSESTVSRIRTEHFPLTLESARPSHTSQYLCASSEGVARRYNEQFFGPGTRLTVL.

This clone has more than one count but fewer than ten. The chain uses TRBV19 and TRBJ1-1; possibly TRBD1 for D (5 bases). Germline CDR1 is LNHDA and CDR2 is SQIVND (reference sequence). The CDR3 sequence is 14 residues long. Trimming cost V 0 bases and J 5 bases, with 10 bases left between them. CDR3 coding DNA: TGTGCCAGTAGTATAGACCGACGGGGGACTGAAGCTTTCTTT. Protein product: CASSIDRRGTEAFF.

Ten or more counts support this clone. V gene TRBV7-2 combines with J gene TRBJ2-7; D call uncertain. The V end was cut by 1 base, the J end by 10 bases, with 20 bases between. The CDR3 consists of 15 residues. CDR1 and CDR2 from the germline V gene are SGHTA and FQGNSA. CDR3 loop: CASSLESISTTLQYF. The CDR3, as DNA: TGTGCCAGCAGCTTAGAAAGCATTTCGACAACACTTCAGTACTTC.

This clone was seen many times. Other DNA sequences of this sample code for an identical CDR3. V is TRBV7-2 and J is TRBJ2-7; D unresolved. Germline V CDR1 and CDR2: SGHTA, FQGNSA. Trimming removed 0 bases from V and 7 bases from J, with 7 bases in between. CDR3 length: 12 residues. CDR3 sequence (DNA): TGTGCCAGCAGCTTAGCTCTGACTGAGCAGTACTTC. Residues: CASSLALTEQYF.

The V call is TRBV4-1, the J call TRBJ2-3; 7 nucleotides agree with TRBD2. The CDR3 has 16 residues. The germline V gene has CDR1 MGHRA and CDR2 YSYEKL. V shed 1 base, J shed 2 bases, and the junction held 6 bases outside the gene matches. The CDR3 protein is CASSQVASGPTDTQYF. CDR3 nucleotide sequence: TGCGCCAGCAGCCAAGTTGCTAGCGGCCCCACAGATACGCAGTATTTT.

This clone was observed a handful of times. The chain uses TRBV6-4 and TRBJ2-1; a weak D match, TRBD2 (5 bases). Germline loops: CDR1 MRHNA, CDR2 SNTAGT. V was shortened by 6 bases and J by 6 bases, with 12 bases between the two germline ends. The CDR3 loop spans 13 amino acids. CDR3 DNA: TGTGCCAGCAGGGAACTAGGTTTCAATGAGCAGTTCTTC. Amino acids: CASRELGFNEQFF.

J is TRBJ2-3 and V is TRBV15, with 7 bases fitting TRBD1. This CDR3 has 14 amino acids. With V trimmed by 1 base and J by 4 bases, 2 bases remained unmatched. Per the germline V gene, CDR1 is LNHNV and CDR2 is YYDKDF (reference sequence). In DNA, the CDR3 is TGTGCCACCAGCAGAGTAACAGGGGCAGATACGCAGTATTTT. Its translation is CATSRVTGADTQYF.

This clone was seen ten or more times. The chain joins TRBV29-1 to TRBJ2-1; 10 bases match TRBD1. J gave up 8 bases and V 7 bases, and 5 bases lay outside the gene matches. This CDR3 comprises 12 residues. The germline gives CDR1 SQVTM, CDR2 ANQGSEA. The CDR3 loop is CSGGQGSDEQFF. CDR3 bases: TGCAGCGGGGGACAGGGGAGCGATGAGCAGTTCTTC.

This chain joins TRBV6-1 and TRBJ2-6; D possibly matches TRBD1 or TRBD2 (5 bases each). The V gene lost 1 base and the J gene lost 4 bases, with 20 bases spanning the gap. This CDR3 has 19 residues. The germline CDR1 and CDR2 sequences are MNHNS and SASEGT. CDR3: CASSEVPAVGGAGANVLTF. CDR3 in DNA: TGTGCCAGCAGTGAAGTCCCCGCGGTTGGGGGTGCGGGGGCCAACGTCCTGACTTTC.

This clone was seen a handful of times. The rearrangement uses TRBV5-6 and TRBJ2-7, with 7 bases matching TRBD1. V was pared by 2 bases and J by 3 bases, with 8 bases of the junction left unmatched. Germline CDR1 SGHDT, CDR2 YYEEEE. This CDR3 is 15 amino acids long. CDR3 bases: TGTGCCAGCAGCTTATTGGACAGGAGCCACTACGAGCAGTACTTC. It codes for CASSLLDRSHYEQYF.

The gene calls are TRBV6-6 and TRBJ1-1, with 9 nucleotides matching TRBD1. This CDR3 is 14 amino acids long. The junction had 6 bases not matched to a gene; V was cut back by 6 bases and J by 4 bases. The germline CDR1 and CDR2 sequences are MNHNY and SVGAGI (reference sequence). CDR3 nucleotide sequence: TGTGCCAGCAGCCAACAGGGGGCGAGCACTGAAGCTTTCTTT. Translating gives CASSQQGASTEAFF.

The V gene is TRBV6-5, the J gene TRBJ1-1; the D gene is possibly TRBD1 (6 bases). Between the trimmed V and J ends, which lost 6 bases and 4 bases, there was a span of 15 bases. Germline loops: CDR1 MNHEY, CDR2 SVGAGI. There are 14 residues in the CDR3. The DNA for the CDR3 is TGTGCCAGCAGGCTACAGGGTGGAGGCACTGAAGCTTTCTTT. Its translation: CASRLQGGGTEAFF.

There are a few counts of this clone. The DNA of the CDR3 is TGTGCCACCAGCAGAGGGCTGGACAGTAGCACAGATACGCAGTATTTT. Amino acids: CATSRGLDSSTDTQYF. J is TRBJ2-3 and V is TRBV15; TRBD1 is a possible D gene (6 bases). V shed 1 base and J shed 0 bases, with 11 bases lying between them. Germline V CDR1 and CDR2: LNHNV, YYDKDF (reference sequence). The CDR3 has 16 residues.

This clone was observed a few times. The chain uses TRBV4-3 and TRBJ2-7; TRBD2 matches 14 bases. Germline CDR1 reads LGHNA; CDR2 reads YSLEER. The CDR3 spans 15 residues. J lost 6 bases, V lost 0 bases, and 1 base had no gene match. For the CDR3, the DNA is TGCGCCAGCAGCCAAGAAGGGACTAGCGGGAGCGAGCAGTACTTC. This gives the protein CASSQEGTSGSEQYF.

V usage is TRBV28 and J usage is TRBJ2-3; TRBD2 is a possible D gene (5 bases). Germline CDR1 and CDR2: MDHEN and SYDVKM. This CDR3 is built from 14 residues. V dropped 6 bases and J dropped 6 bases, with 16 bases sitting between them. The CDR3 reads CASSHPNSVDTQYF. CDR3 nucleotides: TGTGCCAGCAGCCATCCCAATAGCGTGGATACGCAGTATTTT.

The V gene is TRBV6-5, the J gene TRBJ2-2; perhaps TRBD1 as D (6 bases). With 5 bases removed from V and 2 bases from J, the gap between germline ends came to 12 bases. The CDR3 is 15 residues long. Germline V gives CDR1 MNHEY, CDR2 SVGAGI. The CDR3 bases are TGTGCCAGCAGTACACAGGGCTACAACACCGGGGAGCTGTTTTTT. As protein: CASSTQGYNTGELFF.

This sequence joins TRBV30 and TRBJ1-2; D possibly corresponds to TRBD1 (5 bases). Germline V gives CDR1 GTSNPN, CDR2 SVGIG (reference sequence). This CDR3 contains 14 residues. V lost 8 bases and J lost 2, with 18 bases in between. The CDR3 reads CAEDGGGRNYGYTF. CDR3 DNA sequence: TGTGCCGAAGACGGGGGAGGGAGAAACTATGGCTACACCTTC.

A few counts support this clone. The chain uses TRBV7-2 and TRBJ2-1, with 9 bases that match TRBD2. This CDR3 spans 17 amino acids. Germline CDR1 is SGHTA and CDR2 is FQGNSA. Losses at the gene ends were 4 bases for V and 4 bases for J; bases not matched to a gene: 11. CDR3 loop: CASSSSGLAPDYNEQFF. The DNA of the CDR3 is TGTGCCAGCAGCTCATCCGGACTAGCGCCGGATTACAATGAGCAGTTCTTC.